These 12 T cell receptor beta chains were all obtained from the same sample, sequenced in a study of early T cells in non-severe SARS-CoV-2 infection. A single record per CDR3 protein comes from TCRdb applying MiXCR to the 5' RACE reads. Of about 48,000 distinct CDR3 sequences in the sample, roughly 5% were seen once. Sequenced here: whole blood, sampled at baseline. The receptor set was obtained from an adult who was a healthcare worker with PCR-confirmed SARS-CoV-2 infection or an uninfected control (not recorded which).

This clonotype was found many times. This chain joins TRBV7-9 and TRBJ1-6, with D tentatively TRBD1 (5 bases). Trimming left V 5 bases short and J 8 bases short, with 16 bases between. The CDR3 has 15 residues. The germline V gene encodes CDR1 SEHNR and CDR2 FQNEAQ (reference sequence). The CDR3 DNA reads as TGTGCCAGCAGCCCAGCCCGGGACGGATATTCACCCCTCCACTTT. Encoded protein: CASSPARDGYSPLHF. The full variable domain, with the rest looked up from reference TRBV7-9 and TRBJ1-6, is DTGVSQNPRHKITKRGQNVTFRCDPISEHNRLYWYRQTLGQGPEFLTYFQNEAQLEKSRLLSDRFSAERPKGSFSTLEIQRTEQGDSAMYLCASSPARDGYSPLHFGNGTRLTVT.

This clonotype appeared many times. The gene calls are TRBV4-1 and TRBJ2-7; D remains ambiguous. The CDR3 extends over 14 amino acids. Per the germline V gene, CDR1 is MGHRA and CDR2 is YSYEKL. V dropped 1 base and J dropped 2 bases, with 9 bases sitting between them. The CDR3 coding sequence is TGCGCCAGCAGCCAAGGTTTCGGCCCCTACGAGCAGTACTTC. Protein: CASSQGFGPYEQYF.

This clonotype has only a few counts. Possible read error: a much larger clone is one base away. V and J are TRBV6-6 and TRBJ1-2; 9 bases fit TRBD1. There are 14 residues in the CDR3. Germline trimming cut 7 bases from V and 5 bases from J; bases unmatched to any gene: 8. Germline V gene sequence: CDR1 MNHNY, CDR2 SVGAGI (reference sequence). Here the CDR3 reads CASTTGGGSYGYTF. CDR3 nucleotide sequence: TGTGCCAGCACGACAGGGGGAGGTTCATATGGCTACACCTTC.

This clonotype was counted between two and nine times. This sequence joins TRBV5-1 and TRBJ2-7; TRBD2 matches at 7 bases. Unmatched junction bases numbered 16, after V lost 3 bases and J lost 4 bases. The CDR3 sequence is 17 residues long. Germline loops: CDR1 SGHRS, CDR2 YFSETQ. The CDR3 nucleotides read TGCGCCAGCAGCTCGGGACTAAGGATTAACGGAGATTACGAGCAGTACTTC. Translating it yields CASSSGLRINGDYEQYF.

This clonotype has ten or more counts. The chain is built from TRBV28 and TRBJ2-5; no clear D gene. CDR1 MDHEN and CDR2 SYDVKM come from the germline V gene. Trimming took 5 bases from V and 5 from J, leaving 9 bases between them. This CDR3 is 12 amino acids long. In DNA form, the CDR3 reads TGTGCCAGCAGTCGAAAAGGGGAGACCCAGTACTTC. Translation: CASSRKGETQYF.

This clonotype is a singleton in its sample. The gene calls are TRBV4-2 and TRBJ2-7; 8 nucleotides match TRBD2. Per the germline V gene, CDR1 is LGHNA and CDR2 is YNFKEQ. CDR3 length equals 16 residues. Trimming took 1 base from V and 3 from J; bases not matched to a gene: 8. The CDR3 DNA reads as TGTGCCAGCAGCCAAGTAGCAGCGGGAGTATTCTACGAGCAGTACTTC. Translated, it gives CASSQVAAGVFYEQYF.

This clonotype was recorded many times. The chain carries TRBV14 and TRBJ2-3; D is uncertain. Trimming shortened V by 1 base and J by 2 bases, and 16 bases separated the two germline ends. Germline V gene data show CDR1 as SGHDN and CDR2 as FVKESK. This CDR3 has 17 amino acids. CDR3 in amino acids: CASSQVFRGWPTDTQYF. The CDR3 DNA follows: TGTGCCAGCAGCCAAGTCTTTCGAGGCTGGCCCACAGATACGCAGTATTTT.

The J gene is TRBJ2-7, the V gene TRBV27; D assignment may be TRBD1 or TRBD2 (5 bases each). Germline lookup yields CDR1 MNHEY and CDR2 SMNVEV (reference sequence). The ends were cut back, 8 bases at V and 2 bases at J, with 13 bases in the middle. The CDR3 spans 13 residues. The CDR3 DNA reads TGTGCCAGCCGTAGAAGAGGGGCCTACGAGCAGTACTTC. This codes for CASRRRGAYEQYF.

This clonotype was detected ten times or more. V is TRBV29-1 and J is TRBJ2-3; 12 positions agree with TRBD1. Germline lookup yields CDR1 SQVTM and CDR2 ANQGSEA. V lost 1 base to trimming and J lost 0 bases; unmatched junction nucleotides: 14. The CDR3 has 20 amino acids. CDR3 residues: CSVEAEEPGQGASSTDTQYF. The CDR3 coding sequence is TGCAGCGTTGAAGCCGAAGAGCCGGGACAGGGGGCGAGTAGCACAGATACGCAGTATTTT.

This clonotype showed up many times. J is TRBJ1-1 and V is TRBV29-1; D is ambiguous. The length of the CDR3 is 12 residues. V lost 6 bases to trimming and J lost 1 base, with 9 bases between them. The germline gives CDR1 SQVTM, CDR2 ANQGSEA. CDR3 region: CSVERQNTEAFF. Written as DNA, the CDR3 is TGCAGCGTGGAAAGACAGAACACTGAAGCTTTCTTT. The variable domain in full, completed from reference TRBV29-1 and TRBJ1-1, reads SAVISQKPSRDICQRGTSLTIQCQVDSQVTMMFWYRQQPGQSLTLIATANQGSEATYESGFVIDKFPISRPNLTFSTLTVSNMSPEDSSIYLCSVERQNTEAFFGQGTRLTVV.

Many counts were recorded for this clonotype. The chain uses TRBV20-1 and TRBJ2-3; D is undetermined. The CDR3 is 14 amino acids. Per the germline V gene, CDR1 is DFQATT and CDR2 is SNEGSKA (reference sequence). Trimming removed 6 bases at V and 0 bases at J, with 13 bases between. CDR3 nucleotides: TGCAGTGCGAGGCTGATCACTAGCACAGATACGCAGTATTTT. This gives the protein CSARLITSTDTQYF.

This clonotype showed up just a few times. This chain links TRBV10-1 with TRBJ2-1, with 11 bases that match TRBD2. The J segment lost 4 bases and the V segment lost 5 bases, leaving 4 bases of the junction unmatched. This CDR3 spans 15 amino acids. Germline V gene sequence: CDR1 WNHNN, CDR2 SYGVQD (reference sequence). CDR3 loop: CASSLRTSGYNEQFF. In DNA form, the CDR3 reads TGCGCCAGCAGTCTCCGGACTAGCGGGTACAATGAGCAGTTCTTC.